Described below is a single TCR beta chain sequence and its context. This entry comes from a study of monozygotic twins with inflammatory bowel disease. TCRdb reprocessed the 5' RACE reads, with one entry per CDR3 protein and no DNA. This sample contains fewer than 150,000 distinct CDR3 sequences. The clonotype comes from a human donor with ulcerative colitis or Crohn's disease, or a healthy co-twin of an affected twin (not recorded which). Sequencing was carried out using blood.

CDR3 in amino acids: CSARDSPARIFKYTEAFF. The chain combines TRBV20-1 with TRBJ1-1; TCRdb's D call of TRBD1 is untestable without DNA. This CDR3 region has 18 residues. Germline CDR1 and CDR2: DFQATT and SNEGSKA (reference sequence).